A single T cell receptor (beta chain) is shown here with its context. The table came from immunoSEQ multiplex PCR; TCRdb's copy has only in-frame clones and leaves some out. The sample yields about 1,900,000 clones, around 96% seen once. The data derive from a study of shared clonotypes between healthy human individuals. Germline CDR1 and CDR2: MNHEY and SMNVEV (reference sequence). The CDR3 is made up of 14 amino acids. V dropped 6 bases and J dropped 2; count of bases not matched to a gene: 5. CD8 cells regarded as naive lacked CD45RO, were positively chosen for CCR7, and omitted terminally differentiated effector memory CD45RA+ cells.

V usage is TRBV27 and J usage is TRBJ2-3, with TRBD1 identical over 7 bases. The receptor comes from a man younger than 35 in good health. Sample: naive CD8+ T cells sorted from blood. The DNA for the CDR3 is TGTGCCAGCAGGCAAGGGACAGCCACAGATACGCAGTATTTT. It is translated as CASRQGTATDTQYF.